Below, 32 T cell receptor beta chains from the same sample are listed, as sequenced in a study of OX40 agonist ivuxolimab in advanced cancers. Profiling relied on immunoSEQ multiplex PCR, and the TCRdb table lists in-frame clones only, not all of them. There are 15,000 or so clones in the sample; approximately 77% occur only once, and 35% to 45% lies in the top ten. The sequenced sample was CD4+ or CD8+ T cells sorted from blood, obtained in a trial of the OX40 agonist ivuxolimab. The receptors stem from an adult with an advanced solid tumor such as melanoma, head and neck, liver or kidney cancer.

This chain connects TRBV5-6 to TRBJ1-1, with D possibly being TRBD1 (6 bases). CDR3 length equals 12 residues. Trimming stripped 4 bases from V and 5 bases from J, with 9 bases between. CDR1 is SGHDT, CDR2 YYEEEE, per germline. The CDR3 is CASSDGQTEAFF. CDR3 DNA: TGTGCCAGCAGCGATGGACAGACTGAAGCTTTCTTT.

The V gene is TRBV5-1, the J gene TRBJ1-1; D call uncertain. Per the germline V gene, CDR1 is SGHRS and CDR2 is YFSETQ. The V end lost 0 bases, the J end lost 4 bases, and 13 bases lay between the germline ends. This CDR3 has 15 amino acids. CDR3 sequence (DNA): TGCGCCAGCAGCTTGGCCTCCGGGTCGGGCACTGAAGCTTTCTTT. Its translation is CASSLASGSGTEAFF.

This clone was counted a few times. The V and J genes are TRBV28 and TRBJ2-3; no firm D call. Germline lookup yields CDR1 MDHEN and CDR2 SYDVKM. Trimming took off 5 bases at V and 0 bases at J, with 12 bases between the two ends. The CDR3 runs to 15 residues. DNA for the CDR3: TGTGCCAGCAGTGACCTAAGCTCCAGCACAGATACGCAGTATTTT. Translated: CASSDLSSSTDTQYF.

The rearrangement joins TRBV7-9 to TRBJ2-7; possible D gene TRBD1, 5 bases. The CDR3 loop spans 15 amino acids. Germline CDR1 and CDR2: SEHNR and FQNEAQ (reference sequence). V lost 1 base to trimming and J lost 4 bases, with 14 bases between them. This CDR3 reads CASSLVPRALYEQYF. The CDR3, as DNA: TGTGCCAGCAGCTTAGTTCCCAGGGCCCTTTACGAGCAGTACTTC.

The chain employs TRBV4-3 and TRBJ2-7; D possibly uses TRBD1 or TRBD2 (5 bases each). The CDR3 totals 14 residues. Germline CDR1 and CDR2: LGHNA and YSLEER. Deletions cut 6 bases from V and 3 bases from J, with 15 bases between. As DNA, the CDR3 is TGCGCCAGCAGTACCCGAGGGGACGGCTACGAGCAGTACTTC. Translating it yields CASSTRGDGYEQYF.

The CDR3 protein is CASSFGVFTDTQYF. The CDR3 region has the DNA TGTGCCAGCAGTTTTGGAGTGTTCACAGATACGCAGTATTTT. The J gene is TRBJ2-3, the V gene TRBV27; D unclear. Germline V gene data show CDR1 as MNHEY and CDR2 as SMNVEV (reference sequence). The CDR3 spans 14 residues. Trimming shortened V by 3 bases and J by 2 bases, and 9 bases separated the two germline ends.

V is TRBV7-2 and J is TRBJ2-1, with D possibly being TRBD1 or TRBD2 (5 bases each). Trimming shortened V by 5 bases and J by 1 base, and 12 bases separated the two germline ends. The CDR3 sequence is 15 residues long. From germline, CDR1 is SGHTA and CDR2 FQGNSA. This chain's CDR3 is CASSPGPYSYNEQFF. Written as DNA, the CDR3 is TGTGCCAGCAGCCCGGGACCGTATTCCTACAATGAGCAGTTCTTC.

The V gene is TRBV7-8, the J gene TRBJ1-1, with a tentative D call TRBD1 (5 bases). Germline V CDR1 and CDR2: SGHVS, FQNEAQ. With 4 bases removed from V and 5 bases from J, the gap between germline ends came to 14 bases. This CDR3 spans 14 amino acids. For the CDR3, the DNA is TGTGCCAGCAGCTCCGGAGAGGGGTTTACTGAAGCTTTCTTT. Protein sequence: CASSSGEGFTEAFF.

This chain uses TRBV10-2 with TRBJ1-1; D is unclear. Germline loops: CDR1 WSHSY, CDR2 SAAADI. This CDR3 has 12 amino acids. Trimming cost V 2 bases and J 11 bases, with 12 bases left between them. The CDR3 here is CASSEPYHAAFF. The DNA of the CDR3 is TGCGCCAGCAGTGAGCCATACCATGCGGCTTTCTTT.

The chain recombines TRBV13 with TRBJ1-4; 8 bases fit TRBD1. After removal of 2 bases from V and 7 bases from J, the junction contained 6 bases not matched to a gene. Germline CDR1 PRHDT, CDR2 FYEKMQ (reference sequence). This CDR3 has 15 residues. CDR3 protein: CASSLMTGEGEKLFF. In DNA, the CDR3 is TGTGCCAGCAGCTTAATGACAGGGGAAGGTGAAAAACTGTTTTTT.

The genes are TRBV13 and TRBJ2-3; D unresolved. Trimming took off 5 bases at V and 3 bases at J, with 9 bases between the two ends. The germline V gene encodes CDR1 PRHDT and CDR2 FYEKMQ (reference sequence). CDR3 length: 13 amino acids. For the CDR3, the DNA is TGTGCCAGCAGCCCCCCCTCGACAGATACGCAGTATTTT. Translation gives CASSPPSTDTQYF.

The rearrangement joins TRBV4-1 to TRBJ1-5; the D is unclear. Germline V gene data show CDR1 as MGHRA and CDR2 as YSYEKL. The germline V and J ends were trimmed by 0 bases and 1 base, with 7 bases remaining between them. The CDR3 has 15 residues. CDR3 amino acids: CASSQEEQSNQPQHF. In DNA form, the CDR3 reads TGCGCCAGCAGCCAAGAGGAACAGAGCAATCAGCCCCAGCATTTT.

This clone was seen once. The rearrangement links TRBV23-1 to TRBJ2-1, with D perhaps TRBD1 (5 bases). TRBV23-1 falls under the ORF class, with uncertain function. This CDR3 comprises 14 residues. Trimming took 4 bases from V and 10 from J, leaving 17 bases between them. DNA of the CDR3: TGCGCCAGCAGTCCCCGGCAGGGTCTTGGCGAGCAGTTCTTC. Amino acid sequence: CASSPRQGLGEQFF.

The chain is built from TRBV7-9 and TRBJ2-7; 8 bases fit TRBD1. The germline V gene has CDR1 SEHNR and CDR2 FQNEAQ (reference sequence). Trimming at V came to 5 bases and at J to 4 bases, leaving 7 bases not matched to a gene. The CDR3 has 14 residues. CDR3 region: CASSHRDRSYEQYF. CDR3 DNA: TGTGCCAGCAGCCACCGGGACAGGTCGTACGAGCAGTACTTC.

V and J are TRBV6-6 and TRBJ2-1; 10 bases line up with TRBD2. This CDR3 has 16 residues. The germline gives CDR1 MNHNY, CDR2 SVGAGI (reference sequence). J was trimmed by 6 bases and V by 7 bases; bases with no gene match: 12. The CDR3 here is CASNLGVAGGANEQFF. CDR3 sequence (DNA): TGTGCCAGCAATCTTGGCGTAGCGGGAGGAGCCAATGAGCAGTTCTTC.

This clone is medium-sized in the sample. For the CDR3, the DNA is TGTGCCAGCAGTTGGGGGGGGAGGAACAATGAGCAGTTCTTC. Protein product: CASSWGGRNNEQFF. This chain uses TRBV27 with TRBJ2-1, with TRBD2 matching over 7 bases. J gave up 5 bases and V 4 bases, and 5 bases lay outside the gene matches. Germline-derived CDR1 and CDR2 are MNHEY and SMNVEV (reference sequence). This CDR3 comprises 14 residues.

This sequence joins TRBV5-4 and TRBJ2-2; the D is unclear. The CDR3 has 14 residues. Trimming stripped 1 base from V and 1 base from J, with 5 bases between. Germline V gives CDR1 SGHNT, CDR2 YYREEE (reference sequence). The CDR3 loop reads CASSLTENTGELFF. The CDR3 DNA reads as TGTGCCAGCAGCTTGACGGAGAACACCGGGGAGCTGTTTTTT.

The chain carries TRBV9 and TRBJ2-3; D possibly corresponds to TRBD2 (7 bases). Trimming cost V 4 bases and J 4 bases, with 22 bases left between them. This CDR3 comprises 17 residues. The germline gives CDR1 SGDLS, CDR2 YYNGEE. CDR3 loop: CASSPGEIWGGPDTQYF. The DNA of the CDR3 is TGTGCCAGCAGCCCGGGTGAGATCTGGGGGGGGCCAGATACGCAGTATTTT. Together with reference TRBV9 and TRBJ2-3, the CDR3 gives the full variable domain: DSGVTQTPKHLITATGQRVTLRCSPRSGDLSVYWYQQSLDQGLQFLIQYYNGEERAKGNILERFSAQQFPDLHSELNLSSLELGDSALYFCASSPGEIWGGPDTQYFGPGTRLTVL.

The chain is built from TRBV7-3 and TRBJ2-1; 8 bases agree with TRBD2. This CDR3 region has 13 residues. The germline V gene encodes CDR1 SGHTA and CDR2 FQGTGA. V lost 1 base to trimming and J lost 9 bases; unmatched junction nucleotides: 2. For the CDR3, the DNA is TGTGCCAGCAGCTTAATCGCGGGAGGTGAGCAGTTCTTC. It yields the protein CASSLIAGGEQFF.

The V gene is TRBV6-1, the J gene TRBJ2-3; D may be TRBD1 (5 bases). V was clipped by 2 bases and J by 0 bases, with 9 bases between them. This CDR3 has 15 residues. The V gene's germline CDR1 is MNHNS and CDR2 SASEGT. CDR3 in amino acids: CASSEFDSSTDTQYF. CDR3 bases: TGTGCCAGCAGTGAATTCGACAGCAGCACAGATACGCAGTATTTT.

This clone was observed a few times. V is TRBV27 and J is TRBJ1-1; D is possibly TRBD1 (5 bases). Deletions cut 1 base from V and 0 bases from J, with 9 bases between. Germline CDR1 MNHEY, CDR2 SMNVEV (reference sequence). This CDR3 region has 15 residues. Here the CDR3 reads CASSLWGTMNTEAFF. CDR3 DNA: TGTGCCAGCAGTTTATGGGGGACGATGAACACTGAAGCTTTCTTT.

The chain is built from TRBV27 and TRBJ2-7; D possibly corresponds to TRBD2 (6 bases). The germline V and J ends were trimmed by 2 bases and 2 bases, with 10 bases remaining between them. The CDR3 sequence is 14 residues long. The germline CDR1 and CDR2 sequences are MNHEY and SMNVEV (reference sequence). The DNA for the CDR3 is TGTGCCAGCAGTTTAGAGGGAGGTCCCTACGAGCAGTACTTC. Protein: CASSLEGGPYEQYF.

CDR3 protein: CASSLGGLNEKLFF. CDR3 in DNA: TGTGCCAGCAGCTTGGGCGGGCTTAATGAAAAACTGTTTTTT. The chain uses TRBV11-2 and TRBJ1-4, with D hard to call. Germline CDR1 SGHAT, CDR2 FQNNGV. The V end lost 3 bases, the J end lost 4 bases, and 9 bases lay between the germline ends. The CDR3 runs to 14 residues. Complete variable domain (other parts from reference TRBV11-2 and TRBJ1-4): EAGVAQSPRYKIIEKRQSVAFWCNPISGHATLYWYQQILGQGPKLLIQFQNNGVVDDSQLPKDRFSAERLKGVDSTLKIQPAKLEDSAVYLCASSLGGLNEKLFFGSGTQLSVL.

Judged by abundance, this clone is medium-sized. The chain links TRBV25-1 to TRBJ2-7; 7 nucleotides agree with TRBD2. The CDR3 has 14 amino acids. V shed 2 bases and J 5 bases; nucleotides not matched to a gene: 6. Germline lookup yields CDR1 MGHDK and CDR2 SYGVNS. DNA for the CDR3: TGTGCCAGCAGTGAAGTCGGACTAGGCCACGAGCAGTACTTC. Its translation is CASSEVGLGHEQYF.

The rearrangement joins TRBV20-1 to TRBJ2-7; no definite D call. This CDR3 is 11 amino acids long. Germline CDR1 and CDR2: DFQATT and SNEGSKA (reference sequence). The V and J ends lost 6 bases and 7 bases respectively, with 13 bases between them. CDR3 coding DNA: TGCAGTGCCCCCTTAGGTCCTGAGCAGTACTTC. Its protein product is CSAPLGPEQYF.

The chain is built from TRBV4-3 and TRBJ1-5; D is unclear. Germline-derived CDR1 and CDR2 are LGHNA and YSLEER. Between the trimmed V and J ends, which lost 1 base and 5 bases, there was a span of 12 bases. The CDR3 extends over 15 amino acids. The CDR3: CASSQAPSRHQPQHF. DNA for the CDR3: TGCGCCAGCAGCCAAGCCCCCAGCCGGCATCAGCCCCAGCATTTT.

CDR3 nucleotides: TGTGCCAGCAGCCCATACAGGGGGGAAGGAGCTTTCTTT. Residues: CASSPYRGEGAFF. The chain carries TRBV7-6 and TRBJ1-1; 8 bases line up with TRBD1. The germline CDR1 and CDR2 sequences are SGHVS and FNYEAQ. The CDR3 extends over 13 amino acids. The V and J ends lost 5 bases and 10 bases, in that order; junction bases with no gene match: 9.

The V gene is TRBV19, the J gene TRBJ1-2, with D hard to call. Germline V gene data show CDR1 as LNHDA and CDR2 as SQIVND (reference sequence). This CDR3 has 12 amino acids. Trimming pared 1 base from V and 6 bases from J, leaving 6 bases between. The CDR3 sequence: CASSIGRNGYTF. CDR3 DNA sequence: TGTGCCAGTAGTATAGGTCGGAATGGCTACACCTTC.

CDR3 sequence reads: CASSQDRGQGGEKLFF. The CDR3, as DNA: TGCGCCAGCAGCCAAGATCGTGGACAGGGAGGTGAAAAACTGTTTTTT. V is TRBV4-3 and J is TRBJ1-4; 8 positions agree with TRBD1. The germline CDR1 and CDR2 sequences are LGHNA and YSLEER. V lost 0 bases to trimming and J lost 7 bases; unmatched junction nucleotides: 7. CDR3 length equals 16 residues.

This clone has a handful of counts. The chain joins TRBV6-5 to TRBJ2-5, with TRBD1 as a possible D gene (6 bases). The CDR3 is 14 amino acids. V was shortened by 6 bases and J by 2 bases, with 13 bases between the two germline ends. Germline V CDR1 and CDR2: MNHEY, SVGAGI. DNA for the CDR3: TGTGCCAGCAGCCAATTGGACAGACAAGAGACCCAGTACTTC. This encodes CASSQLDRQETQYF.

This chain joins TRBV2 and TRBJ2-1, with D perhaps TRBD2 (5 bases). Trimming removed 7 bases at V and 12 bases at J, with 22 bases between. Germline V gives CDR1 SNHLY, CDR2 FYNNEI. There are 14 residues in the CDR3. The CDR3 spells CASTPGLGPMRQFF. DNA of the CDR3: TGTGCCAGCACCCCAGGACTCGGCCCAATGAGGCAGTTCTTC.

V usage is TRBV5-4 and J usage is TRBJ2-7; the D is unclear. The CDR3 covers 13 residues. Germline CDR1 and CDR2: SGHNT and YYREEE (reference sequence). Trimming took 1 base from V and 6 from J, leaving 11 bases between them. CDR3 region: CASSLSVWSEQYF. The CDR3 DNA sequence: TGTGCCAGCAGCTTGTCGGTTTGGAGCGAGCAGTACTTC.